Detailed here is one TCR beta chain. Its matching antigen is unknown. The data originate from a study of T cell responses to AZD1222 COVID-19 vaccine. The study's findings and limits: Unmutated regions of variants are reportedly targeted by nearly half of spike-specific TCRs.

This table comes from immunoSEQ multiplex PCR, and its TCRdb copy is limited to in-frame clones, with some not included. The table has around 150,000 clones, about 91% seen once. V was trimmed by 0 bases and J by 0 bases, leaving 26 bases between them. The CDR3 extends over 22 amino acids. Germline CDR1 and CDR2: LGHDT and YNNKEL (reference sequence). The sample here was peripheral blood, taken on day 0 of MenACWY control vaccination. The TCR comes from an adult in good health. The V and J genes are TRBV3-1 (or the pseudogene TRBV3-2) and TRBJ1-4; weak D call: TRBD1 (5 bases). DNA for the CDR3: TGTGCCAGCAGCCAAGAGCGGGGGGTGGGGGTCGAACAGACCTCAACTAATGAAAAACTGTTTTTT. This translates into CASSQERGVGVEQTSTNEKLFF.